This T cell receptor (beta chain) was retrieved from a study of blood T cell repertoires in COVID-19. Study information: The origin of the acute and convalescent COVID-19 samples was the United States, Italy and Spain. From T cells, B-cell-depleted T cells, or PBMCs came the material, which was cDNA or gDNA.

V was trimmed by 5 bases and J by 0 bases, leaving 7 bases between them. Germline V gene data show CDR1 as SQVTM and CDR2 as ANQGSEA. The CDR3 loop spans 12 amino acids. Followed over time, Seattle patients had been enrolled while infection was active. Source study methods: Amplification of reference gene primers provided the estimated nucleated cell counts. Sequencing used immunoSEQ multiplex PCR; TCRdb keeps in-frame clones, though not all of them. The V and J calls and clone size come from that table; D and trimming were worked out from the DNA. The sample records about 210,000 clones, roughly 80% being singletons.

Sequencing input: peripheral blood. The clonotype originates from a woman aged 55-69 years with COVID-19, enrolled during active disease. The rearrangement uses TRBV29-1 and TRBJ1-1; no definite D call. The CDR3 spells CSVLEMNTEAFF. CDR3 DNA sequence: TGCAGCGTTTTGGAGATGAACACTGAAGCTTTCTTT.